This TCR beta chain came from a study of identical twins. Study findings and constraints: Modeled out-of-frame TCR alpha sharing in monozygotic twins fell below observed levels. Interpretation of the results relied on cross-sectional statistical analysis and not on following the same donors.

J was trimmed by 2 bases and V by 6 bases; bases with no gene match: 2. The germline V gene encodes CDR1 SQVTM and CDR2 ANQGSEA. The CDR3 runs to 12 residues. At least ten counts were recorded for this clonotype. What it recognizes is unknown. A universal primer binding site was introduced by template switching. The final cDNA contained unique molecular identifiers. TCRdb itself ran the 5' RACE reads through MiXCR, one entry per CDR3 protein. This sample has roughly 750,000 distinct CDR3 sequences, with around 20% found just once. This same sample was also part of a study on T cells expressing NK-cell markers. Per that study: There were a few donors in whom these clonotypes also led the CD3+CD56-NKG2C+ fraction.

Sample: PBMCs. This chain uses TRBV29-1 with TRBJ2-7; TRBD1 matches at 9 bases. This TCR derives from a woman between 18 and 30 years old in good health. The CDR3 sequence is CSVRDRAYEQYF. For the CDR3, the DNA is TGCAGCGTCCGGGACAGGGCCTACGAGCAGTACTTC.